Below are 31 T cell receptor beta chains sequenced from a single sample in a study of blood T cell repertoires in COVID-19. Some clones are missing from TCRdb's copy, which holds only in-frame ones; the method was immunoSEQ multiplex PCR. Counted here are hundreds of thousands of clones, more than 70% occurring once; the ten biggest clones make up about 2.1%. The source material was PBMCs or T cells enriched from blood (not recorded which). The receptors stem from a man aged 40-50 years in a cohort exposed to, infected with or recovered from COVID-19 (not recorded which).

V is TRBV6-5 and J is TRBJ1-1; no clear D. V lost 0 bases and J 4 bases, leaving 9 bases between the germline ends. The CDR3 is 14 residues long. CDR1 is MNHEY and CDR2 is SVGAGI in the germline V gene. CDR3 DNA sequence: TGTGCCAGCAGTTACTCAATAGAGCGCACTGAAGCTTTCTTT. Translating it yields CASSYSIERTEAFF.

The chain combines TRBV7-8 with TRBJ2-7; TRBD2 aligns across 7 bases. The CDR3 spans 16 residues. CDR1 and CDR2 (germline): SGHVS, FQNEAQ. The V segment lost 5 bases and the J segment 0 bases; nucleotides outside the gene matches: 10. CDR3 coding DNA: TGTGCCAGCAGCCGCCCGTCGCGCGGGAGCTCCTACGAGCAGTACTTC. It is translated as CASSRPSRGSSYEQYF.

This chain links TRBV5-1 with TRBJ1-5; D may be TRBD1 (5 bases). Trimming stripped 3 bases from V and 5 bases from J, with 21 bases between. Germline CDR1 reads SGHRS; CDR2 reads YFSETQ. CDR3 length: 17 residues. The CDR3 region has the DNA TGCGCCAGCAGCTGGGGAAAAGGGGCCCCACGCGATCAGCCCCAGCATTTT. Amino acids: CASSWGKGAPRDQPQHF.

J is TRBJ2-1 and V is TRBV12-5; D is undetermined. The germline V and J ends were trimmed by 5 bases and 4 bases, with 9 bases remaining between them. The CDR3 runs 13 residues. Germline V CDR1 and CDR2: LGHNT, FRNRAP. CDR3 sequence (DNA): TGTGCTAGTGGTACAGATGCTTACAATGAGCAGTTCTTC. This encodes CASGTDAYNEQFF.

This clone has only one observation. The rearrangement uses TRBV30 and TRBJ1-1; no definite D call. Trimming cost V 7 bases and J 3 bases, with 15 bases left between them. In germline, CDR1 is GTSNPN, CDR2 SVGIG (reference sequence). The CDR3 consists of 13 residues. The CDR3 DNA reads TGTGCCTACCAGATTTCCGGGGACACTGAAGCTTTCTTT. Encoded protein: CAYQISGDTEAFF. Drawing the rest from reference TRBV30 and TRBJ1-1, the complete variable domain is SQTIHQWPATLVQPVGSPLSLECTVEGTSNPNLYWYRQAAGRGLQLLFYSVGIGQISSEVPQNLSASRPQDRQFILSSKKLLLSDSGFYLCAYQISGDTEAFFGQGTRLTVV.

The V call is TRBV28, the J call TRBJ1-5, with D possibly TRBD1 on 5 matching bases. This CDR3 region has 15 residues. From germline, CDR1 is MDHEN and CDR2 SYDVKM. Trimming shortened V by 2 bases and J by 0 bases, and 8 bases separated the two germline ends. The CDR3 DNA reads TGTGCCAGCAGTTTACGACAGAGTAGCAATCAGCCCCAGCATTTT. It is translated as CASSLRQSSNQPQHF.

CDR3 sequence reads: CASGPGTGFYEKLFF. In DNA, the CDR3 is TGCGCCAGCGGGCCGGGGACAGGGTTTTATGAAAAACTGTTTTTT. The chain is built from TRBV5-1 and TRBJ1-4, with TRBD1 identical over 9 bases. This CDR3 is built from 15 residues. J was trimmed by 6 bases and V by 7 bases; bases with no gene match: 10. Germline CDR1 is SGHRS and CDR2 is YFSETQ.

J is TRBJ1-1 and V is TRBV11-1; 7 bases line up with TRBD1. Trimming removed 5 bases from V and 0 bases from J; junction bases left unmatched: 6. Germline CDR1 SGHAT, CDR2 FQDESV (reference sequence). CDR3 size: 15 residues. The CDR3, as DNA: TGTGCCAGCAGCAAAGGACAGGAGCTGAACACTGAAGCTTTCTTT. This encodes CASSKGQELNTEAFF.

This chain connects TRBV5-1 to TRBJ1-2; TRBD1 is a possible D gene (5 bases). The V end lost 0 bases, the J end lost 4 bases, and 7 bases lay between the germline ends. CDR3 length equals 13 residues. Germline CDR1 SGHRS, CDR2 YFSETQ. CDR3 in DNA: TGCGCCAGCAGCTTGGACCAGGGCTATGGCTACACCTTC. Translating gives CASSLDQGYGYTF.

The V and J genes are TRBV14 and TRBJ2-2, with a possible D match to TRBD1 (6 bases). Germline V lookup: CDR1 SGHDN, CDR2 FVKESK. The germline V and J ends were trimmed by 5 bases and 2 bases, with 15 bases remaining between them. The CDR3 totals 16 residues. The chain's CDR3 is CASSSRTGTNTGELFF. CDR3 coding DNA: TGTGCCAGCAGCTCCCGTACAGGGACCAACACCGGGGAGCTGTTTTTT. Filled out from reference TRBV14 and TRBJ2-2, the complete variable domain reads EAGVTQFPSHSVIEKGQTVTLRCDPISGHDNLYWYRRVMGKEIKFLLHFVKESKQDESGMPNNRFLAERTGGTYSTLKVQPAELEDSGVYFCASSSRTGTNTGELFFGEGSRLTVL.

This clone has a single count. The V gene is TRBV19, the J gene TRBJ2-4, with D possibly being TRBD1 (7 bases). CDR3 size: 18 residues. Germline assignment: CDR1 LNHDA and CDR2 SQIVND (reference sequence). Trimming left V 3 bases short and J 1 base short, with 19 bases between. CDR3 sequence: CASSIGPTGEVAKNIQYF. The CDR3 region has the DNA TGTGCCAGTAGTATCGGACCTACAGGGGAGGTTGCCAAAAACATTCAGTACTTC.

This clone was counted a few times. V and J are TRBV30 and TRBJ2-2; 15 nucleotides line up with TRBD2. The CDR3 sequence is 17 residues long. V dropped 7 bases and J dropped 7; count of bases not matched to a gene: 13. Germline CDR1 GTSNPN, CDR2 SVGIG (reference sequence). CDR3 in amino acids: CASPPGTSGRSGGELFF. The CDR3 nucleotides read TGTGCCTCACCACCCGGGACTAGCGGGAGGTCGGGCGGGGAGCTGTTTTTT.

This chain uses TRBV6-2 or TRBV6-3 with TRBJ2-7; D possibly corresponds to TRBD2 (6 bases). V was pared by 4 bases and J by 0 bases, with 10 bases between. The length of the CDR3 is 14 residues. Germline CDR1 is MNHEY and CDR2 is SVGEGT. CDR3: CASSWTISSYEQYF. CDR3 sequence (DNA): TGTGCCAGCAGTTGGACTATTAGCTCCTACGAGCAGTACTTC.

CDR3 DNA: TGTGCTAGTGGTTTGGGGACAGGGACTTTAGATACGCAGTATTTT. Its protein product is CASGLGTGTLDTQYF. The chain uses TRBV12-5 and TRBJ2-3, with 8 bases that match TRBD1. CDR1 and CDR2 from the germline V gene are LGHNT and FRNRAP. This CDR3 region has 15 residues. Losses at the gene ends were 1 base for V and 5 bases for J; bases not matched to a gene: 5.

The chain links TRBV10-1 to TRBJ2-1; 7 bases map to TRBD1. J lost 1 base, V lost 6 bases, and 3 bases had no gene match. Per germline, CDR1 WNHNN and CDR2 SYGVQD (reference sequence). This CDR3 has 14 amino acids. The CDR3 loop is CASRRDRSYNEQFF. The CDR3 DNA follows: TGCGCCAGCAGAAGGGACAGATCCTACAATGAGCAGTTCTTC.

The CDR3 here is CASTKTGMNTEAFF. CDR3 bases: TGTGCCAGCACCAAGACAGGGATGAACACTGAAGCTTTCTTT. This chain links TRBV25-1 with TRBJ1-1, with 7 nucleotides matching TRBD1. The CDR3 has 14 residues. V was pared by 7 bases and J by 0 bases, with 5 bases of the junction left unmatched. Germline V CDR1 and CDR2: MGHDK, SYGVNS.

The CDR3 nucleotides are TGTGCCAGCAGCCAAGTCCAACTAGCGCTCTACAATGAGCAGTTCTTC. This gives the protein CASSQVQLALYNEQFF. This chain connects TRBV3-1 (or the pseudogene TRBV3-2) to TRBJ2-1, with 7 bases matching TRBD2. The length of the CDR3 is 16 residues. Germline V gene lookup returns CDR1 LGHDT and CDR2 YNNKEL (reference sequence). V lost 1 base, J lost 3 bases, and 6 bases stayed unmatched.

This chain uses TRBV7-2 with TRBJ2-7, with 10 bases identical to TRBD2. Trimming removed 3 bases from V and 6 bases from J; junction bases left unmatched: 8. CDR1 is SGHTA, CDR2 FQGNSA, per germline. This CDR3 is 15 amino acids long. The CDR3 protein is CASSLWLAGAAEQYF. CDR3 nucleotides: TGTGCCAGCAGCTTGTGGCTAGCGGGAGCTGCCGAGCAGTACTTC.

This chain joins TRBV4-1 and TRBJ1-5; weak D call: TRBD1 (5 bases). The CDR3 consists of 15 residues. Germline CDR1 MGHRA, CDR2 YSYEKL. V was trimmed by 6 bases and J by 0 bases, leaving 12 bases between them. The CDR3 sequence: CASRNYQGSNQPQHF. The CDR3, as DNA: TGCGCCAGCAGGAATTACCAGGGTAGCAATCAGCCCCAGCATTTT.

The CDR3 here is CASRWGPNYGYTF. The CDR3 nucleotides read TGTGCCAGCAGGTGGGGCCCTAACTATGGCTACACCTTC. The chain is built from TRBV2 and TRBJ1-2, with a tentative D call TRBD1 (5 bases). The CDR3 is made up of 13 amino acids. Germline lookup yields CDR1 SNHLY and CDR2 FYNNEI. V was trimmed by 6 bases and J by 0 bases, leaving 8 bases between them.

This chain connects TRBV14 to TRBJ2-1, with 11 bases matching TRBD2. Germline lookup yields CDR1 SGHDN and CDR2 FVKESK. V was pared by 1 base and J by 4 bases, with 0 bases of the junction left unmatched. CDR3 length: 15 amino acids. CDR3: CASSQGLAGYNEQFF. DNA of the CDR3: TGTGCCAGCAGCCAAGGACTAGCGGGATACAATGAGCAGTTCTTC.

V gene TRBV7-3 combines with J gene TRBJ1-3; D is uncertain. V was pared by 5 bases and J by 3 bases, with 8 bases between. The CDR3 is 13 residues long. The germline V gene has CDR1 SGHTA and CDR2 FQGTGA. The chain's CDR3 is CASSPGDGNTIYF. The CDR3, as DNA: TGTGCCAGCAGCCCCGGGGATGGAAACACCATATATTTT.

The rearrangement links TRBV5-1 to TRBJ1-1, with 7 bases that match TRBD1. V trimming: 0 bases; J trimming: 6 bases; junction bases outside the gene matches: 8. In germline, CDR1 is SGHRS, CDR2 YFSETQ. The CDR3 contains 15 residues. The CDR3 region has the DNA TGCGCCAGCAGCTTGGCCGAGAGGGGGCCCGCTGAAGCTTTCTTT. It codes for CASSLAERGPAEAFF.

V usage is TRBV5-1 and J usage is TRBJ1-6; tentative D call: TRBD1 (5 bases). Germline V gives CDR1 SGHRS, CDR2 YFSETQ. Trimming left V 4 bases short and J 5 bases short, with 10 bases between. This CDR3 spans 14 amino acids. CDR3 region: CASSGQGDNSPLHF. In DNA, the CDR3 is TGCGCCAGCAGCGGACAAGGGGATAATTCACCCCTCCACTTT.

The V call is TRBV10-3, the J call TRBJ1-4; no reliable D call. CDR3 length: 15 residues. Germline assignment: CDR1 ENHRY and CDR2 SYGVKD. Trimming took 0 bases from V and 3 from J, leaving 8 bases between them. CDR3 DNA sequence: TGTGCCATCAGTGAGTCGACACGGCCTAATGAAAAACTGTTTTTT. Translating gives CAISESTRPNEKLFF.

This clone turned up a few times. This chain links TRBV19 with TRBJ2-2; possibly TRBD2 for D (6 bases). Germline V lookup: CDR1 LNHDA, CDR2 SQIVND (reference sequence). Trimming took 0 bases from V and 1 from J, leaving 18 bases between them. There are 19 residues in the CDR3. The CDR3 spells CASSIDLNIRGGNTGELFF. DNA of the CDR3: TGTGCCAGTAGTATAGATCTCAACATAAGGGGAGGGAACACCGGGGAGCTGTTTTTT.

The chain joins TRBV18 to TRBJ2-2; tentative D call: TRBD2 (6 bases). The CDR3 loop spans 12 amino acids. Per the germline V gene, CDR1 is KGHSH and CDR2 is LQKENI. The germline V and J ends were trimmed by 5 bases and 6 bases, with 7 bases remaining between them. CDR3 loop: CASSGGAGELFF. CDR3 in DNA: TGTGCCAGCTCAGGAGGGGCCGGGGAGCTGTTTTTT.

The chain joins TRBV18 to TRBJ1-4; 9 bases align to TRBD1. Germline trimming cut 4 bases from V and 7 bases from J; bases unmatched to any gene: 7. Germline V CDR1 and CDR2: KGHSH, LQKENI. This CDR3 spans 15 amino acids. The CDR3 coding sequence is TGTGCCAGCTCACAGAACAGGGGGCTTCGTGAAAAACTGTTTTTT. Translating gives CASSQNRGLREKLFF.

This chain links TRBV7-6 with TRBJ1-4; D ambiguous. Germline lookup yields CDR1 SGHVS and CDR2 FNYEAQ. This CDR3 has 15 residues. Trimming removed 5 bases at V and 0 bases at J, with 10 bases between. CDR3 amino acids: CASSLRIATNEKLFF. The DNA of the CDR3 is TGTGCCAGCAGCCTCAGAATTGCAACTAATGAAAAACTGTTTTTT.

The chain carries TRBV29-1 and TRBJ2-1, with D possibly being TRBD2 (6 bases). The CDR3 is 13 residues long. Germline CDR1 reads SQVTM; CDR2 reads ANQGSEA. The V gene lost 0 bases and the J gene lost 6 bases, with 9 bases spanning the gap. This CDR3 reads CSVEESEGNEQFF. The CDR3 coding sequence is TGCAGCGTTGAAGAATCGGAGGGCAATGAGCAGTTCTTC.

V usage is TRBV6-6 and J usage is TRBJ2-1; 10 bases fit TRBD2. Germline trimming cut 6 bases from V and 4 bases from J; bases unmatched to any gene: 6. The length of the CDR3 is 15 residues. The germline CDR1 and CDR2 sequences are MNHNY and SVGAGI (reference sequence). DNA for the CDR3: TGTGCCAGCAGCTATAGGACTAGCGGTTACAATGAGCAGTTCTTC. Its protein is CASSYRTSGYNEQFF.